Below, 15 T cell receptor beta chains from the same sample are listed, as sequenced in a study of breast tumors, draining lymph nodes, adjacent tissues. From the multiplex PCR reads, TCRdb called clonotypes with MiXCR, one entry per CDR3 protein. The table records approximately 90,000 distinct CDR3 sequences, around 29% of them present only once. The lymph nodes were axillary draining lymph nodes from breast cancer patients. Sequenced material: axillary lymph node tissue. The receptors come from a female donor with breast cancer. Some clones in this sample may be carry-over from other donors' samples.

The chain joins TRBV12-3 or TRBV12-4 to TRBJ2-3; D might be TRBD2 (6 bases). V lost 7 bases and J 6 bases, leaving 14 bases between the germline ends. The CDR3 consists of 13 residues. CDR3 DNA sequence: TGTGCCAGCATTGGGGGGAATGGGGATACGCAGTATTTT. It codes for CASIGGNGDTQYF.

Concerning this clonotype itself: A much larger clonotype is one base distant, so this may be a read error. This chain connects TRBV16 to TRBJ2-1; D is uncertain. Germline V gives CDR1 KGHSY, CDR2 FQNENV. The CDR3 is 14 amino acids. The CDR3 spells CASSQLSGIDERFF. The CDR3 DNA sequence: TGTGCCAGCAGCCAATTGTCGGGTATCGATGAGCGGTTCTTC.

The table lists this clonotype with many counts. V gene TRBV9 combines with J gene TRBJ2-7; possible D gene TRBD2, 6 bases. From germline, CDR1 is SGDLS and CDR2 YYNGEE. The ends were cut back, 4 bases at V and 6 bases at J, with 17 bases in the middle. CDR3 length: 14 residues. Here the CDR3 reads CASSLTSNLGEQYF. The CDR3, as DNA: TGTGCCAGCAGCCTAACTAGCAATCTTGGCGAGCAGTACTTC. Based on the CDR3 plus reference TRBV9 and TRBJ2-7, the full variable domain is DSGVTQTPKHLITATGQRVTLRCSPRSGDLSVYWYQQSLDQGLQFLIQYYNGEERAKGNILERFSAQQFPDLHSELNLSSLELGDSALYFCASSLTSNLGEQYFGPGTRLTVT.

This clonotype was counted at least ten times. The rearrangement uses TRBV4-3 and TRBJ2-7; 10 positions match TRBD2. V lost 0 bases, J lost 4 bases, and 3 bases stayed unmatched. Germline V gene lookup returns CDR1 LGHNA and CDR2 YSLEER. The CDR3 covers 15 residues. The CDR3 DNA reads as TGCGCCAGCAGCCAAGATAGGACTAGCGGATACGAGCAGTACTTC. It translates to CASSQDRTSGYEQYF.

Ten or more counts support this clonotype. The V call is TRBV20-1, the J call TRBJ2-1, with TRBD2 matching over 12 bases. The CDR3 runs to 14 residues. V shed 2 bases, J shed 7 bases, and the junction held 3 bases outside the gene matches. Looked up from germline, CDR1 is DFQATT and CDR2 is SNEGSKA (reference sequence). The CDR3, as DNA: TGCAGTGCTAGACTAGCGGGAGGGAGGAATGAGCAGTTCTTC. Translating gives CSARLAGGRNEQFF.

Comment on this clonotype: A much larger clonotype is one base distant, so this may be a read error. The chain joins TRBV20-1 to TRBJ1-2, with 7 positions matching TRBD1. Losses at the gene ends were 1 base for V and 8 bases for J; bases not matched to a gene: 13. The CDR3 covers 15 residues. Per germline, CDR1 DFQATT and CDR2 SNEGSKA (reference sequence). This chain's CDR3 is CSARGPKGAPGGYTF. The CDR3 DNA sequence: TGCAGTGCTAGAGGTCCTAAGGGGGCCCCAGGGGGCTACACCTTC.

The table lists this clonotype with many counts. J is TRBJ2-7 and V is TRBV27; D gene unclear. Germline V lookup: CDR1 MNHEY, CDR2 SMNVEV (reference sequence). This CDR3 is built from 12 residues. The V and J ends lost 4 bases and 3 bases respectively, with 7 bases between them. CDR3 region: CASSSGRYEQYF. CDR3 DNA: TGTGCCAGCAGTTCCGGACGCTACGAGCAGTACTTC.

This clonotype was observed a few times. The chain has TRBV6-5 and TRBJ2-2, with D possibly matching TRBD2 (5 bases). CDR3 length: 15 amino acids. V dropped 6 bases and J dropped 6 bases, with 17 bases sitting between them. The V gene's germline CDR1 is MNHEY and CDR2 SVGAGI. This CDR3 reads CASRRGFVNAGELFF. For the CDR3, the DNA is TGTGCCAGCAGGCGAGGGTTTGTTAACGCCGGGGAGCTGTTTTTT.

About this clonotype itself: The junction and the germline gene differ at one end; a read error may be behind it. The chain combines TRBV7-2 with TRBJ2-7; TRBD1 matches at 7 bases. CDR3 length equals 14 residues. Germline CDR1 and CDR2: SGHTA and FQGNSA. CDR3 nucleotides: TGTGCCAGCAGCACGATACAGGGGACCTACGAGCGGTACTTC. It yields the protein CASSTIQGTYERYF.

This clonotype was observed many times. The chain uses TRBV6-6 and TRBJ1-2; D is possibly TRBD1 (6 bases). CDR3 length equals 15 residues. Trimming left V 5 bases short and J 0 bases short, with 13 bases between. The germline CDR1 and CDR2 sequences are MNHNY and SVGAGI (reference sequence). The CDR3 DNA sequence: TGTGCCAGCAGTCCCCAGGACAGTCCTAACTATGGCTACACCTTC. This translates into CASSPQDSPNYGYTF.

This clonotype appeared many times. This chain links TRBV7-9 with TRBJ2-2, with D unclear. The CDR3 totals 13 residues. V was shortened by 5 bases and J by 5 bases, with 9 bases between the two germline ends. Germline V gives CDR1 SEHNR, CDR2 FQNEAQ (reference sequence). The chain's CDR3 is CASSPLQTGELFF. The DNA of the CDR3 is TGTGCCAGCAGCCCCCTCCAGACCGGGGAGCTGTTTTTT.

This clonotype was seen at least ten times. This chain connects TRBV7-3 to TRBJ2-7, with unresolved D. CDR1 SGHTA and CDR2 FQGTGA come from the germline V gene. The CDR3 loop spans 12 amino acids. Trimming took off 3 bases at V and 6 bases at J, with 9 bases between the two ends. In DNA form, the CDR3 reads TGTGCCAGCAGCTTTCCCATGGGCGAGCAGTACTTC. Protein sequence: CASSFPMGEQYF.

This clonotype was picked up many times. This may be a read error, as it is one base from a much larger clone. The V and J genes are TRBV29-1 and TRBJ2-5; a possible D gene is TRBD2 (6 bases). The germline V and J ends were trimmed by 4 bases and 4 bases, with 22 bases remaining between them. This CDR3 has 16 residues. Germline assignment: CDR1 SQVTM and CDR2 ANQGSEA. This chain's CDR3 is CSVGGVTGQDRETQYF. The CDR3 nucleotides are TGCAGCGTTGGGGGGGTGACCGGCCAAGACCGAGAGACCCAGTACTTC.

This clonotype has ten or more counts. V and J are TRBV5-1 and TRBJ2-1, with D possibly TRBD2 on 6 matching bases. The ends were cut back, 4 bases at V and 5 bases at J, with 19 bases in the middle. The germline gives CDR1 SGHRS, CDR2 YFSETQ. The CDR3 covers 16 residues. CDR3 DNA: TGCGCCAGCAGCCCGGGGTTCCGGCGGGATGACAATGAGCAGTTCTTC. Its translation: CASSPGFRRDDNEQFF. The variable domain in full, completed from reference TRBV5-1 and TRBJ2-1, reads KAGVTQTPRYLIKTRGQQVTLSCSPISGHRSVSWYQQTPGQGLQFLFEYFSETQRNKGNFPGRFSGRQFSNSRSEMNVSTLELGDSALYLCASSPGFRRDDNEQFFGPGTRLTVL.

The chain recombines TRBV20-1 with TRBJ1-5; 12 bases line up with TRBD1. Germline CDR1 DFQATT, CDR2 SNEGSKA (reference sequence). V lost 6 bases, J lost 6 bases, and 6 bases stayed unmatched. CDR3 size: 14 residues. CDR3 nucleotide sequence: TGCAGTGCCCAGGGACAGGGGGCTGGTCAGCCCCAGCATTTT. This codes for CSAQGQGAGQPQHF.